The source of this T cell receptor (beta chain) is a study of T-cell reconstitution after alpha-beta-depleted transplantation in children. In its sample, this clonotype was seen many times. Antigen unknown. Findings and limits, study-wide: T-cell counts and diversity at one year following transplant were attributed mainly to newly produced T cells.

Unique molecular identifiers were built into the TCRbeta library. TCRdb reanalysed the PCR reads using MiXCR and keeps one entry per CDR3 protein. Among some 15,000 distinct CDR3 sequences, about 5% were seen once, and the ten largest hold 6.9%. CDR3 length equals 12 residues. Trimming cost V 5 bases and J 10 bases, with 15 bases left between them. Germline loops: CDR1 LNHDA, CDR2 SQIVND (reference sequence). The chain has TRBV19 and TRBJ2-7; no reliable D call. The sequence was collected from a boy aged 5 to 17 with acute lymphoblastic leukemia, due to receive a stem cell transplant. This sample comprised PBMCs, obtained before TCRalphabeta/CD19-depleted stem cell transplant. This CDR3 reads CASSSTAGHQYF. The CDR3 DNA reads TGTGCCAGTAGTTCGACGGCCGGGCATCAGTACTTC.